The clone carrying this TCR beta chain appeared many times. Its antigen is as yet unknown. The V gene's germline CDR1 is KGHSH and CDR2 LQKENI. The CDR3 spans 15 residues. Trimming removed 1 base from V and 5 bases from J, with 12 bases in between. These data come from a study of early T cells in non-severe SARS-CoV-2 infection. The wider study: Unsorted whole blood bulk RNA was sequenced, with unpaired chains.

Study-wide points: Matches to VDJdb favored anti-spike CD8 responses and missed private and CD4 specificities.

The library protocol tagged individual cDNA molecules with unique molecular identifiers. A single record per CDR3 protein comes from TCRdb applying MiXCR to the 5' RACE reads. Of around 40,000 distinct CDR3 sequences listed, roughly 5.7% are singletons. V usage is TRBV18 and J usage is TRBJ1-5; possible D gene TRBD1, 6 bases. Sequencing was performed on whole blood. The sequence came from an adult who was a healthcare worker with PCR-confirmed SARS-CoV-2 infection or an uninfected control (not recorded which). This CDR3 is CASSPLPDRYQPQHF. CDR3 in DNA: TGTGCCAGCTCACCACTCCCGGACAGATATCAGCCCCAGCATTTT.